These 26 T cell receptor beta chains were sequenced from one sample in a study of blood T cell repertoires in COVID-19. Here immunoSEQ multiplex PCR was the method, and the copy in TCRdb shows in-frame clones only, minus some. Among about 80,000 clones listed, around nine tenths were seen once. The sequencing sample was made of peripheral blood. The origin of the receptors is a man between 65 and 85 years old with active or convalescent COVID-19.

The rearrangement joins TRBV5-6 to TRBJ1-2; 10 bases are shared with TRBD1. The CDR3 runs to 18 residues. Looked up from germline, CDR1 is SGHDT and CDR2 is YYEEEE. V shed 0 bases, J shed 1 base, and the junction held 9 bases outside the gene matches. The CDR3 DNA reads TGTGCCAGCAGCTTGGCCCGGGACAGGGGACGGGGTAACTATGGCTACACCTTC. Protein: CASSLARDRGRGNYGYTF.

This clone was observed once. The chain carries TRBV6-5 and TRBJ2-2; 10 bases agree with TRBD2. This CDR3 region has 15 residues. Unmatched junction bases numbered 9, after V lost 7 bases and J lost 7 bases. Germline V CDR1 and CDR2: MNHEY, SVGAGI. The CDR3 sequence is CASTPAGGPGGELFF. The CDR3 DNA reads as TGTGCCAGCACCCCAGCGGGGGGGCCAGGCGGGGAGCTGTTTTTT.

This rearrangement joins TRBV6-5 to TRBJ1-1, with TRBD1 as a possible D gene (6 bases). Per the germline V gene, CDR1 is MNHEY and CDR2 is SVGAGI. The CDR3 sequence is 15 residues long. Trimming removed 1 base at V and 4 bases at J, with 13 bases between. The CDR3 protein is CASSYWSRGGTEAFF. The CDR3 DNA reads TGTGCCAGCAGTTACTGGAGTAGGGGGGGCACTGAAGCTTTCTTT.

The V call is TRBV29-1, the J call TRBJ2-3; D unresolved. Trimming stripped 0 bases from V and 3 bases from J, with 13 bases between. Germline V gene data show CDR1 as SQVTM and CDR2 as ANQGSEA. The CDR3 sequence is 15 residues long. CDR3 in amino acids: CSVEDRGIKTDTQYF. Here the CDR3 DNA reads TGCAGCGTTGAAGATCGTGGCATCAAAACAGATACGCAGTATTTT.

This chain joins TRBV11-2 and TRBJ1-2; 7 bases map to TRBD1. V gave up 5 bases and J gave up 5 bases; unmatched junction bases: 11. Germline values: CDR1 SGHAT, CDR2 FQNNGV. CDR3 length: 15 residues. The CDR3 bases are TGTGCCAGCAGCGCCACAGGGGCCAACTCTTATGGCTACACCTTC. Residues: CASSATGANSYGYTF.

J is TRBJ2-5 and V is TRBV5-1; 7 bases map to TRBD2. The CDR3 contains 15 residues. The V gene's germline CDR1 is SGHRS and CDR2 YFSETQ. Unmatched junction bases numbered 13, after V lost 5 bases and J lost 6 bases. As DNA, the CDR3 is TGCGCCAGCAGACCGACTAGCCGAGTGGATCAGACCCAGTACTTC. This encodes CASRPTSRVDQTQYF.

The chain is built from TRBV6-6 and TRBJ1-4; TRBD1 aligns across 7 bases. The germline V gene has CDR1 MNHNY and CDR2 SVGAGI (reference sequence). CDR3 length equals 15 residues. V was pared by 4 bases and J by 4 bases, with 6 bases of the junction left unmatched. CDR3 DNA: TGTGCCAGCAGTTTCCGGGACAGAGTTAATGAAAAACTGTTTTTT. Protein product: CASSFRDRVNEKLFF.

The V and J genes are TRBV19 and TRBJ2-3, with no clear D. V was cut by 1 base and J by 2 bases, with 7 bases left in between. The CDR3 runs 14 residues. Germline loops: CDR1 LNHDA, CDR2 SQIVND (reference sequence). The CDR3 here is CASSIGLLTDTQYF. The CDR3 DNA is TGTGCCAGTAGTATAGGGTTACTCACAGATACGCAGTATTTT.

The chain employs TRBV29-1 and TRBJ1-1; no clear D gene. The germline V gene encodes CDR1 SQVTM and CDR2 ANQGSEA. The CDR3 is made up of 13 amino acids. V was shortened by 2 bases and J by 5 bases, with 12 bases between the two germline ends. The CDR3 nucleotides are TGCAGCGTTGAATGGTCCGGAGGGACTGAAGCTTTCTTT. As protein: CSVEWSGGTEAFF.

The V and J genes are TRBV6-5 and TRBJ2-2, with D possibly being TRBD1 (6 bases). The CDR3 runs 15 residues. Germline lookup yields CDR1 MNHEY and CDR2 SVGAGI. The V and J ends lost 6 bases and 1 base respectively, with 12 bases between them. The CDR3 DNA reads TGTGCCAGCAGAAAACCGACAGGGAACACCGGGGAGCTGTTTTTT. Translating gives CASRKPTGNTGELFF.

The sample holds one count of this clone. This rearrangement joins TRBV6-5 to TRBJ2-1; a weak D match, TRBD1 (5 bases). Germline V CDR1 and CDR2: MNHEY, SVGAGI. This CDR3 comprises 12 residues. With 6 bases removed from V and 8 bases from J, the gap between germline ends came to 11 bases. The CDR3 DNA sequence: TGTGCCAGCAGCTACACCAGGGATGAGCAGTTCTTC. Translation gives CASSYTRDEQFF.

The chain combines TRBV20-1 with TRBJ1-2, with 7 bases that match TRBD1. With V trimmed by 6 bases and J by 8 bases, 6 bases remained unmatched. The CDR3 is 11 amino acids. CDR1 is DFQATT and CDR2 is SNEGSKA in the germline V gene (reference sequence). The CDR3 nucleotides read TGCAGTGCGGTGACAGGGAGGGGCTACACCTTC. Protein: CSAVTGRGYTF.

This clone showed up just a few times. The chain couples TRBV3-1 (or the pseudogene TRBV3-2) to TRBJ1-2; D not certain. Trimming pared 6 bases from V and 6 bases from J, leaving 14 bases between. The CDR3 covers 13 residues. Looked up from germline, CDR1 is LGHDT and CDR2 is YNNKEL (reference sequence). Written as DNA, the CDR3 is TGTGCCAGCAGGGGCGCCAAAGAGAATGGCTACACCTTC. Translating it yields CASRGAKENGYTF.

This clone was counted a single time. CDR3 residues: CATSDVTGANTQYF. DNA of the CDR3: TGTGCCACCAGTGATGTAACAGGAGCGAATACGCAGTATTTT. This chain uses TRBV24-1 with TRBJ2-3, with D perhaps matching TRBD1 (5 bases). CDR3 length: 14 residues. The germline V and J ends were trimmed by 3 bases and 7 bases, with 13 bases remaining between them. CDR1 and CDR2 (germline): KGHDR, SFDVKD.

A few counts support this clone. This chain links TRBV6-5 with TRBJ1-2, with TRBD1 identical over 9 bases. Germline-derived CDR1 and CDR2 are MNHEY and SVGAGI. After removal of 2 bases from V and 12 bases from J, the junction contained 7 bases not matched to a gene. This CDR3 is built from 13 residues. The CDR3 bases are TGTGCCAGCAGTTACGGGACAGGGACTCGGAACACCTTC. Protein: CASSYGTGTRNTF.

This rearrangement joins TRBV29-1 to TRBJ1-2, with 8 nucleotides matching TRBD1. The V segment lost 6 bases and the J segment 7 bases; nucleotides outside the gene matches: 13. The germline V gene has CDR1 SQVTM and CDR2 ANQGSEA. CDR3 size: 14 residues. This chain's CDR3 is CSVSRDRTGRGYTF. The CDR3 region has the DNA TGCAGCGTCAGCCGGGACAGGACCGGACGTGGCTACACCTTC.

This chain's CDR3 is CASSLERGTEAFF. In nucleotides, the CDR3 is TGTGCCAGCAGCTTAGAACGGGGCACTGAAGCTTTCTTT. This chain links TRBV7-2 with TRBJ1-1, with no clear D. Germline-derived CDR1 and CDR2 are SGHTA and FQGNSA. The CDR3 is made up of 13 amino acids. V lost 1 base and J lost 4, with 7 bases in between.

This rearrangement joins TRBV5-1 to TRBJ1-6; tentatively, D is TRBD1 (5 bases). Trimming took 2 bases from V and 9 from J, leaving 12 bases between them. The CDR3 runs 14 residues. Germline values: CDR1 SGHRS, CDR2 YFSETQ. The CDR3 DNA reads as TGCGCCAGCAGCTTAGCAGGGTACGGTTCACCCCTCCACTTT. Translated, it gives CASSLAGYGSPLHF.

V usage is TRBV19 and J usage is TRBJ1-2, with TRBD1 as a possible D gene (6 bases). Trimming removed 7 bases from V and 2 bases from J, with 11 bases in between. This CDR3 has 13 residues. The V gene's germline CDR1 is LNHDA and CDR2 SQIVND (reference sequence). Here the CDR3 reads CASKLDRNYGYTF. Here the CDR3 DNA reads TGTGCCAGTAAACTGGACAGAAACTATGGCTACACCTTC.

CDR3 in DNA: TGTGCCAGCAGTTACTTACAGGACTCCTACGAGCAGTACTTC. Protein: CASSYLQDSYEQYF. This sequence joins TRBV6-5 and TRBJ2-7, with D possibly being TRBD1 (5 bases). The CDR3 length is 14 residues. From germline, CDR1 is MNHEY and CDR2 SVGAGI. V lost 1 base and J 0 bases, leaving 7 bases between the germline ends.

The V gene is TRBV19, the J gene TRBJ2-4, with unresolved D. There are 14 residues in the CDR3. Germline V gives CDR1 LNHDA, CDR2 SQIVND (reference sequence). With 5 bases removed from V and 1 base from J, the gap between germline ends came to 9 bases. CDR3 sequence reads: CASSALGAKNIQYF. The DNA for the CDR3 is TGTGCCAGTAGTGCCCTCGGGGCCAAAAACATTCAGTACTTC.

This chain connects TRBV10-3 to TRBJ1-6; possibly TRBD1 for D (6 bases). With 4 bases removed from V and 8 bases from J, the gap between germline ends came to 12 bases. This CDR3 spans 14 amino acids. Germline V lookup: CDR1 ENHRY, CDR2 SYGVKD. This CDR3 reads CAISAQGPHSPLHF. CDR3 bases: TGTGCCATCAGTGCTCAGGGGCCTCATTCACCCCTCCACTTT.

The chain combines TRBV19 with TRBJ1-2; 7 bases match TRBD1. Looked up from germline, CDR1 is LNHDA and CDR2 is SQIVND (reference sequence). V shed 2 bases, J shed 5 bases, and the junction held 5 bases outside the gene matches. The CDR3 is 14 amino acids. This chain's CDR3 is CASSIPGGKYGYTF. CDR3 coding DNA: TGTGCCAGTAGTATACCAGGGGGGAAATATGGCTACACCTTC.

The chain is built from TRBV6-5 and TRBJ1-2; possible D gene TRBD1, 6 bases. Germline V CDR1 and CDR2: MNHEY, SVGAGI. The CDR3 extends over 15 amino acids. Trimming took 6 bases from V and 2 from J, leaving 16 bases between them. CDR3 sequence reads: CASRRTVLRNYGYTF. The DNA of the CDR3 is TGTGCCAGCAGGAGGACAGTCTTAAGAAACTATGGCTACACCTTC.

This clone was counted a single time. The gene calls are TRBV4-2 and TRBJ2-3; TRBD2 matches 9 bases. The CDR3 length is 17 residues. Germline CDR1 reads LGHNA; CDR2 reads YNFKEQ. With 1 base clipped from V and 1 base from J, the junction kept 6 bases outside the gene matches. CDR3 DNA: TGTGCCAGCAGCCAAGCCGCAGCGGGGGGAGGCACAGATACGCAGTATTTT. Amino acid sequence: CASSQAAAGGGTDTQYF.

This chain joins TRBV13 and TRBJ2-2; D may be TRBD1 (5 bases). The CDR3 consists of 15 residues. The germline gives CDR1 PRHDT, CDR2 FYEKMQ (reference sequence). The V end was cut by 1 base, the J end by 4 bases, with 10 bases between. The CDR3 region is CASSLARVSTGELFF. Written as DNA, the CDR3 is TGTGCCAGCAGCTTAGCCAGGGTGAGCACCGGGGAGCTGTTTTTT.